These 22 T cell receptor beta chains originate from one sample sequenced in a study of T cells in women clearing cervical HPV infection. Assay: immunoSEQ multiplex PCR; the TCRdb copy retains only in-frame clones and omits some. Here the sample table reports around 20,000 clones. Sequences were obtained from blood buffy coat. All receptors derive from a woman between 18 and 75 years old with a cervical HPV16 infection that either progressed to CIN3+ or cleared (not recorded which).

A remark on this clone: The CDR3 end falls 3 residues outside the read, so it is completed with the germline J gene. The V call is TRBV5-1, the J call TRBJ2-3; D is uncertain. V was pared by 3 bases and J by 3 bases, with 17 bases between. The CDR3 sequence is 16 residues long. In germline, CDR1 is SGHRS, CDR2 YFSETQ. The chain's CDR3 is CASSSKPADFTDTQYF. Incomplete CDR3 DNA: TGCGCCAGCAGCTCAAAGCCGGCCGACTTTACAGATACG. The full variable domain, completed using reference TRBV5-1 and TRBJ2-3, is KAGVTQTPRYLIKTRGQQVTLSCSPISGHRSVSWYQQTPGQGLQFLFEYFSETQRNKGNFPGRFSGRQFSNSRSEMNVSTLELGDSALYLCASSSKPADFTDTQYFGPGTRLTVL.

To note about this clone: The read is 3 residues too short to cover the CDR3 end, so that end is filled in from the germline J gene. V and J are TRBV7-7 and TRBJ2-1; a weak D match, TRBD2 (5 bases). The CDR3 contains 14 residues. Between the trimmed V and J ends, which lost 1 base and 6 bases, there was a span of 10 bases. Germline loops: CDR1 SSHAT, CDR2 FNYEAQ (reference sequence). CDR3 in amino acids: CASSLEGLFNEQFF. Partial CDR3 DNA: TGTGCCAGCAGCTTAGAAGGACTTTTCAATGAG. Using reference TRBV7-7 and TRBJ2-1 for the parts outside the CDR3, the full variable domain is GAGVSQSPRYKVTKRGQDVTLRCDPISSHATLYWYQQALGQGPEFLTYFNYEAQPDKSGLPSDRFSAERPEGSISTLTIQRTEQRDSAMYRCASSLEGLFNEQFFGPGTRLTVL.

Comments on this clone: The read ends 3 residues shy of where the CDR3 ends; the end is completed using the germline J gene. The chain employs TRBV10-3 and TRBJ2-5, with 7 nucleotides matching TRBD2. Germline V gene sequence: CDR1 ENHRY, CDR2 SYGVKD. CDR3 length equals 14 residues. V was pared by 6 bases and J by 4 bases, with 8 bases of the junction left unmatched. CDR3 protein: CAISQAGRGETQYF. The covered CDR3 bases are TGTGCCATCAGCCAAGCGGGGCGGGGAGAGACC.

On this clone itself: An end of the junction does not agree with germline; a read error may underlie this. The sequence runs out 3 residues before the end of the CDR3; the remainder is reconstructed from the germline J gene. The rearrangement uses TRBV7-7 and TRBJ2-1; 11 bases fit TRBD2. The CDR3 runs to 15 residues. Germline V gene sequence: CDR1 SSHAT, CDR2 FNYEAQ (reference sequence). This CDR3 is CASSKEGTSGHEQFF. CDR3 bases read: TGTGCTAGCAGCAAGGAAGGGACTAGCGGCCATGAG.

Remarks on this clone: Sequencing ends 3 residues short of the CDR3 end; the germline J gene provides the rest. The J gene is TRBJ2-5, the V gene TRBV3-1 (or the pseudogene TRBV3-2), with D possibly being TRBD1 (5 bases). The V gene's germline CDR1 is LGHDT and CDR2 YNNKEL (reference sequence). This CDR3 comprises 17 residues. The V gene lost 3 bases and the J gene lost 1 base, with 18 bases spanning the gap. The part of the CDR3 DNA that was read is TGTGCCAGCAGCCACAAAAGGTCGGGTAGGGGCCAAGAGACC. Encoded protein: CASSHKRSGRGQET. The entire CDR3 reads CASSHKRSGRGQETQYF.

Note on this clone: The CDR3 end falls 3 residues outside the read, so it is completed with the germline J gene. The chain has TRBV5-4 and TRBJ2-1, with 10 nucleotides matching TRBD1. CDR3 length: 15 residues. Per germline, CDR1 SGHNT and CDR2 YYREEE (reference sequence). The V gene end was trimmed by 4 bases and the J gene end by 8 bases; junction bases not matched to a gene: 9. The covered CDR3 bases are TGTGCCAGCAGCAATCCGGGACAGGGGCTGTATGAG. This encodes CASSNPGQGLYE. The whole CDR3 reads CASSNPGQGLYEQFF.

With respect to this clone: With the read ending 3 residues before the CDR3 end, the germline J gene is used to fill in that end. This rearrangement joins TRBV6-2 or TRBV6-3 to TRBJ2-3; D not certain. The CDR3 is 13 residues long. Germline V lookup: CDR1 MNHEY, CDR2 SVGEGT. The part of the CDR3 DNA that was read is TGTGCCAGCAGTAATGCACCGGAAGGGACG. Its protein product is CASSNAPEGT. The whole CDR3 reads CASSNAPEGTQYF.

By frequency, this clone registers medium-sized. The CDR3 end is not reached by the read, which stops 3 residues before it; the germline J gene fills it in. The chain has TRBV20-1 and TRBJ2-3; D not certain. This CDR3 contains 14 residues. Between the trimmed V and J ends, which lost 6 bases and 3 bases, there was a span of 16 bases. Germline assignment: CDR1 DFQATT and CDR2 SNEGSKA (reference sequence). The sequenced part of the CDR3 DNA is TGCAGTGCCACCCCGTTTGAACGGACAGATACG. Translating it yields CSATPFERTDT. In full, the CDR3 is CSATPFERTDTQYF.

With respect to this clone: The observed sequence ends 3 residues before the CDR3 terminus, with the missing tail filled in from the germline J gene. This sequence joins TRBV7-2 and TRBJ2-3; TRBD1 is a possible D gene (6 bases). The V gene's germline CDR1 is SGHTA and CDR2 FQGNSA. The CDR3 sequence is 15 residues long. The CDR3 sequence: CASSHSGTQQETQYF. The CDR3 DNA, read in part, is TGTGCCAGCAGCCACTCCGGGACACAACAAGAGACG. The variable domain in full, with the rest retrieved from reference TRBV7-2 and TRBJ2-3, is GAGVSQSPSNKVTEKGKDVELRCDPISGHTALYWYRQSLGQGLEFLIYFQGNSAPDKSGLPSDRFSAERTGGSVSTLTIQRTQQEDSAVYLCASSHSGTQQETQYFGPGTRLTVL.

The CDR3 loop reads CASSLIPSGRRLTNYGYTF. The covered CDR3 bases are TGTGCCAGCAGCTTAATCCCGTCAGGGAGGAGGTTAACTAACTATGGC. J is TRBJ1-2 and V is TRBV7-3, with D possibly being TRBD1 (5 bases). The read finishes 3 residues shy of the CDR3 end, and the germline J gene is used to complete it. The CDR3 covers 19 residues. V lost 1 base and J lost 0, with 21 bases in between. CDR1 and CDR2 (germline): SGHTA, FQGTGA.

As for this clone: The sequenced fragment ends 3 residues before the CDR3 boundary, so the rest is inferred from the germline J gene. The rearrangement uses TRBV12-3 or TRBV12-4 and TRBJ2-3; 9 nucleotides line up with TRBD2. This CDR3 has 14 amino acids. The J segment lost 4 bases and the V segment lost 6 bases, leaving 5 bases of the junction unmatched. The sequenced part of the CDR3 DNA is TGTGCCAGCAGGCATAGCGGGGGTCCAGATACG. This translates into CASRHSGGPDT. The CDR3 reads in full as CASRHSGGPDTQYF.

In regard to this clone: One end of the junction is discordant with germline, which a read error may explain. The read is 3 residues too short to cover the CDR3 end, so that end is filled in from the germline J gene. Other DNA sequences in this sample translate to the same CDR3. V usage is TRBV19 and J usage is TRBJ1-3; 7 nucleotides agree with TRBD1. CDR1 and CDR2 (germline): LNHDA, SQIVND (reference sequence). CDR3 length: 15 residues. The CDR3 sequence is CASTDRAYSGNTIYF. The DNA read from the CDR3 is TGTGCCAGCACAGACAGGGCCTACTCTGGAAACACG.

Regarding this clone: With the read ending 3 residues before the CDR3 end, the germline J gene is used to fill in that end. This chain uses TRBV12-5 with TRBJ1-6; D unclear. Per the germline V gene, CDR1 is LGHNT and CDR2 is FRNRAP. The V and J ends lost 4 bases and 9 bases respectively, with 13 bases between them. The CDR3 spans 14 residues. The sequenced CDR3 bases are TGTGCTAGTGGTTCCGGACTTCTTACTTCACCC. This encodes CASGSGLLTSP. The full CDR3 protein is CASGSGLLTSPLHF.

On this clone: The read ends 3 residues early relative to the CDR3; the germline J gene fills the gap. The gene calls are TRBV30 and TRBJ1-1; no firm D call. Germline assignment: CDR1 GTSNPN and CDR2 SVGIG (reference sequence). CDR3 size: 13 residues. V lost 0 bases and J 1 base, leaving 6 bases between the germline ends. The CDR3 spells CAWSVLRNTEAFF. The DNA read from the CDR3 is TGTGCCTGGAGTGTCCTAAGGAACACTGAA.

Considering frequency, this clone is medium-sized (0.01 to 0.1%). The read finishes 3 residues shy of the CDR3 end, and the germline J gene is used to complete it. V and J are TRBV6-2 or TRBV6-3 and TRBJ2-4; no definite D call. The CDR3 is 15 residues long. Germline V lookup: CDR1 MNHEY, CDR2 SVGEGT. Trimming shortened V by 5 bases and J by 0 bases, and 11 bases separated the two germline ends. Incomplete CDR3 DNA: TGTGCCAGCAGTCCGCCCCAGGTAGCCAAAAACATT. Translating it yields CASSPPQVAKNI. In full, the CDR3 reads CASSPPQVAKNIQYF.

As regards this clone: The read terminates 3 residues before the CDR3 end, so the remaining end is supplied by the germline J gene. The chain combines TRBV19 with TRBJ1-2; D gene uncertain. V was pared by 6 bases and J by 6 bases, with 17 bases between. Per the germline V gene, CDR1 is LNHDA and CDR2 is SQIVND (reference sequence). The CDR3 contains 14 residues. CDR3 region: CASSEETPENGYTF. The sequenced CDR3 bases are TGTGCCAGTAGCGAGGAGACACCTGAAAATGGC. Variable domain in full (rest from reference TRBV19 and TRBJ1-2): DGGITQSPKYLFRKEGQNVTLSCEQNLNHDAMYWYRQDPGQGLRLIYYSQIVNDFQKGDIAEGYSVSREKKESFPLTVTSAQKNPTAFYLCASSEETPENGYTFGSGTRLTVV.

The CDR3 protein is CASSTGAFYEQYF. The sequenced part of the CDR3 DNA is TGTGCCAGCAGCACCGGTGCATTCTACGAG. The J gene is TRBJ2-7, the V gene TRBV28; D ambiguous. Sequencing ends 3 residues short of the CDR3 end; the germline J gene provides the rest. The CDR3 spans 13 residues. The germline V gene has CDR1 MDHEN and CDR2 SYDVKM. Trimming removed 6 bases at V and 3 bases at J, with 12 bases between.

Points on this clone: The read ends 3 residues shy of where the CDR3 ends; the end is completed using the germline J gene. The genes are TRBV2 and TRBJ2-2; a possible D gene is TRBD1 (5 bases). Germline-derived CDR1 and CDR2 are SNHLY and FYNNEI. The V end lost 6 bases, the J end lost 1 base, and 9 bases lay between the germline ends. CDR3 length: 14 residues. The sequenced CDR3 bases are TGTGCCAGCAGCAAAACAGGGAACACCGGGGAG. It is translated as CASSKTGNTGE. The whole CDR3 reads CASSKTGNTGELFF.

About this clone itself: The read is 3 residues too short to cover the CDR3 end, so that end is filled in from the germline J gene. V is TRBV7-9 and J is TRBJ2-1; no definite D call. Germline CDR1 SEHNR, CDR2 FQNEAQ (reference sequence). V lost 5 bases and J lost 6, with 5 bases in between. There are 11 residues in the CDR3. CDR3 protein: CASSRSNEQFF. CDR3 DNA, as far as it was read: TGTGCCAGCAGCCGGTCCAATGAG. The variable domain in full, completed from reference TRBV7-9 and TRBJ2-1, reads DTGVSQNPRHKITKRGQNVTFRCDPISEHNRLYWYRQTLGQGPEFLTYFQNEAQLEKSRLLSDRFSAERPKGSFSTLEIQRTEQGDSAMYLCASSRSNEQFFGPGTRLTVL.

The CDR3 reads CASTLTSGYNDYTF. Incomplete CDR3 DNA: TGTGCCAGTACCCTGACCAGCGGGTACAATGAC. This chain connects TRBV19 to TRBJ1-2; no firm D call. The read gets to within 3 residues of the CDR3 end, and the germline J gene fills in the rest. Germline lookup yields CDR1 LNHDA and CDR2 SQIVND (reference sequence). This CDR3 spans 14 amino acids.

CDR3 DNA, as far as it was read: TGTGCCAGCAGATACGGACAGGTACAAGAGACC. It encodes CASRYGQVQET. The whole CDR3 sequence is CASRYGQVQETQYF. The genes are TRBV2 and TRBJ2-5, with 7 bases lining up with TRBD1. The CDR3 end falls 3 residues outside the read, so it is completed with the germline J gene. This CDR3 is 14 amino acids long. V lost 6 bases, J lost 2 bases, and 6 bases stayed unmatched. The germline gives CDR1 SNHLY, CDR2 FYNNEI.

The CDR3 sequence is CASSQYSYNSPLHF. CDR3 DNA (partial): TGTGCCAGCAGCCAGTACTCCTATAATTCACCC. J is TRBJ1-6 and V is TRBV7-2; D remains ambiguous. With the read ending 3 residues before the CDR3 end, the germline J gene is used to fill in that end. Trimming stripped 5 bases from V and 0 bases from J, with 5 bases between. The CDR3 is 14 amino acids. Looked up from germline, CDR1 is SGHTA and CDR2 is FQGNSA. The full variable domain, in which reference TRBV7-2 and TRBJ1-6 provide the parts outside the CDR3, is GAGVSQSPSNKVTEKGKDVELRCDPISGHTALYWYRQSLGQGLEFLIYFQGNSAPDKSGLPSDRFSAERTGGSVSTLTIQRTQQEDSAVYLCASSQYSYNSPLHFGNGTRLTVT.